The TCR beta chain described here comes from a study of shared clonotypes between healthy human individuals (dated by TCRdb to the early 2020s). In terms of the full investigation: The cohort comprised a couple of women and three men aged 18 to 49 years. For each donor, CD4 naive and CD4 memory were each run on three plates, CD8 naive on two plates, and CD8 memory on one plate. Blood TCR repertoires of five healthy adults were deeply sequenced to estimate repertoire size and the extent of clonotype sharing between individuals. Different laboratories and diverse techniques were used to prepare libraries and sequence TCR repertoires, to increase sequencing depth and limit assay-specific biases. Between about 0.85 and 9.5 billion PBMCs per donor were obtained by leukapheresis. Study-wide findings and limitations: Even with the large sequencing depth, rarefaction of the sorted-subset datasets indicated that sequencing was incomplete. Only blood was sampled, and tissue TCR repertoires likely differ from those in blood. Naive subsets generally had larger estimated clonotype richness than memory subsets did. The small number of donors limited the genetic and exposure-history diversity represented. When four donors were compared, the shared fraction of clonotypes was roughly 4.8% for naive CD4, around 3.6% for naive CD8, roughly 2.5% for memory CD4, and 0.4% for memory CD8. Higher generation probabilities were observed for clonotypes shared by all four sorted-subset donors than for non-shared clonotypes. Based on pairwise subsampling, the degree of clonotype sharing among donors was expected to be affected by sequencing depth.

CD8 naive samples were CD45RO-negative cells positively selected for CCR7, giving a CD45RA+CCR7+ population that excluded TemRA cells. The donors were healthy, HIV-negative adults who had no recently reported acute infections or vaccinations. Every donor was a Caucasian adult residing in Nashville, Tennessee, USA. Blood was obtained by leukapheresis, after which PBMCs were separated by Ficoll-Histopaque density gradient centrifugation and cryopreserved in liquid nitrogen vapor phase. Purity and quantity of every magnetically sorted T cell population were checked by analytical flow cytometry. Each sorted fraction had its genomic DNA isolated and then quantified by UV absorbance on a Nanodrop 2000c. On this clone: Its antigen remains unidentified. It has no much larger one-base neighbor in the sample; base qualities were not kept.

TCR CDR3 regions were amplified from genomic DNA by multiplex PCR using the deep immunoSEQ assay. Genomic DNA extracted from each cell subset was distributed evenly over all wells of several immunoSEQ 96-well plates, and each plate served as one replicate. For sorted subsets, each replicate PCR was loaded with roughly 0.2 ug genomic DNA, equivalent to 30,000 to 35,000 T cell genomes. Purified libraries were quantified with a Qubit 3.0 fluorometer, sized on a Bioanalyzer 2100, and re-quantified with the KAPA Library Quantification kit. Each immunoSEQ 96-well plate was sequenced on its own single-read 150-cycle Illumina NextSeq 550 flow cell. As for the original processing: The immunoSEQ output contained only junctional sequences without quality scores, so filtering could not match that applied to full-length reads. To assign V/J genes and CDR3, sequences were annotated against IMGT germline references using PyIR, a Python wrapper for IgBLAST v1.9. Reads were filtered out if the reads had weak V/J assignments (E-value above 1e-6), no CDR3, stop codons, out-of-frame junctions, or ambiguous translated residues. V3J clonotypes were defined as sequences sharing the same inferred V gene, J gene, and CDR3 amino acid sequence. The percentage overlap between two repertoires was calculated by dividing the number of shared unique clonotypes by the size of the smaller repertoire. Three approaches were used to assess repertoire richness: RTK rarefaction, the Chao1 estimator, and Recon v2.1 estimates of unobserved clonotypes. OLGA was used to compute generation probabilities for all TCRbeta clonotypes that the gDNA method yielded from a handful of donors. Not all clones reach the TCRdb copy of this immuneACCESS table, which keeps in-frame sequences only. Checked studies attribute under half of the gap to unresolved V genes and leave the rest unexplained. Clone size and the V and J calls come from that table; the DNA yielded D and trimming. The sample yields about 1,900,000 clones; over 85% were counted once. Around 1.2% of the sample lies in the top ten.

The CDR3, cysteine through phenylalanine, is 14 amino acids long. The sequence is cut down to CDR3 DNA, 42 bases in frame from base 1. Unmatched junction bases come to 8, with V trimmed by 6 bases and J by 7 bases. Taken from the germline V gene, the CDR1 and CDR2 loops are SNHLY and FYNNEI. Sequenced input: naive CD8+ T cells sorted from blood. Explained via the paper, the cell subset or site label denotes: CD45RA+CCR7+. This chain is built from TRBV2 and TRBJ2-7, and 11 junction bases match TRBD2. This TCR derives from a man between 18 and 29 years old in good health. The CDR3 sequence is CASRVTSGGGEQYF. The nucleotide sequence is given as TGTGCCAGCAGAGTTACTAGCGGGGGTGGTGAGCAGTACTTC.